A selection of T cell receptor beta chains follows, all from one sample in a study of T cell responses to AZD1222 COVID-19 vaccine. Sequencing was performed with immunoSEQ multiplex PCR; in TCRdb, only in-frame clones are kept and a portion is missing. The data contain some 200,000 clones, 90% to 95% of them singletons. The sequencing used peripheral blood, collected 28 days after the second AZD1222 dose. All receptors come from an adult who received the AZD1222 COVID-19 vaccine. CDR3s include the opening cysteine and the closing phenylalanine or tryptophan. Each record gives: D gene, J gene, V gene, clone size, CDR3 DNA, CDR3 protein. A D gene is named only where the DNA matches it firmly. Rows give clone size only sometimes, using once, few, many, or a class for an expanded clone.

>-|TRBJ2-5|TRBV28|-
TGTGCCAGCAGGACTACAGGGTCTGAGAGTTGGGACTTC
CASRTTGSESWDF
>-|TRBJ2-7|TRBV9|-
TGTGCCAGCAGCGTAAGGGGAGAGGAGAGCTACGAGCAGTACTTC
CASSVRGEESYEQYF
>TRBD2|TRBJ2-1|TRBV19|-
TGTGCCAGTAGTTGGGCTAGCGGGAGTCAGGATGAGCAGTTCTTC
CASSWASGSQDEQFF
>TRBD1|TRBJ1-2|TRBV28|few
TGTGCCAGCAGTTTTCTTAAAGGGGGCGAATATGGCTACACCTTC
CASSFLKGGEYGYTF
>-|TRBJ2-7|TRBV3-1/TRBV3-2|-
TGTGCCAGCAGCCAAGAGGGGGGATTTTGGCGGAGTCCCTACGAGCAGTACTTC
CASSQEGGFWRSPYEQYF
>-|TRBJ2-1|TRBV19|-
TGTGCCAGTAGTATCGTGGGACTCCAGACCGCTCTAGGGGGGCAGTTCTTC
CASSIVGLQTALGGQFF
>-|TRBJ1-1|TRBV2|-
TGTGCCAGCGGGCCTGGGAAACCTGAAGCTTTCTTT
CASGPGKPEAFF
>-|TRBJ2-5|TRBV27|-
TGTGCCGGACCTGAGGTGAGGGAAGAGACCCAGTACTTC
CAGPEVREETQYF
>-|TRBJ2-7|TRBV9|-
TGTGCCAGCAGCTCCGAAGGGCCTAACTACGAGCAGTACTTC
CASSSEGPNYEQYF
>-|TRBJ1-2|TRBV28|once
TGTGCCAGCCGCAGCTACCCCAACTATGGCTACACCTTC
CASRSYPNYGYTF
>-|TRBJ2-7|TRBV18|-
TGTGCCAGCTCACCAGTAAGCTACGAGCAGTACTTC
CASSPVSYEQYF
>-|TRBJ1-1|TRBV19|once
TGTGCCAGTAGTATGGAGTCCACCACTGAAGCTTTCTTT
CASSMESTTEAFF
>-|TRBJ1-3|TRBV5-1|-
TGCGCCAGCAGCTTCGGGGGCCCCCCTGGAAACACCATATATTTT
CASSFGGPPGNTIYF
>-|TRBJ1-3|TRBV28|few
TGTGCCAGCAGTTTCAGAGGAACGCGAAACACCATATATTTT
CASSFRGTRNTIYF
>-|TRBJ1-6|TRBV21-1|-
TGTGCCAGCAGCAAAGACCCCTATAATTCACCCCTCCACTTT
CASSKDPYNSPLHF
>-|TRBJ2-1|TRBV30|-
TGTGCCTGGAGAAGCTTGGGTCATGAGCAGTTCTTC
CAWRSLGHEQFF
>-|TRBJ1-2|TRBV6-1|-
TGTGCCAGCAGTGAAATCTTGGGCTATTCGGGCTATGGCTACACCTTC
CASSEILGYSGYGYTF
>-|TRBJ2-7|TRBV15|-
TGTGCCACCAGCAGGGAGGAGAGGGCAGGGGCCAGGGACGAGCAGTACTTC
CATSREERAGARDEQYF
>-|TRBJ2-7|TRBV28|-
TGTGCCAGCAGTACTCCGGGGGCAAGGGACGAGCAGTACTTC
CASSTPGARDEQYF
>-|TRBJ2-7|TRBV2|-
TGTGCCAGCAGTGATAACCCGCAGTCCTACGAGCAGTACTTC
CASSDNPQSYEQYF
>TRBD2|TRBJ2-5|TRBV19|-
TGTGCCAGTAGTATAGGGGCGGGAGGTATAAAGACCCAGTACTTC
CASSIGAGGIKTQYF
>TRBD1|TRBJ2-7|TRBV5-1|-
TGCGCCAGCAGCCCCAGGGACAGCTCCTACGAGCAGTACTTC
CASSPRDSSYEQYF
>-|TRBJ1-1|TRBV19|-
TGTGCCAGCTCAGGGTTTGGCACTGAAGCTTTCTTT
CASSGFGTEAFF
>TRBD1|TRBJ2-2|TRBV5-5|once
TGTGCCAGCAGCTGGACAGGGGGCGACACCGGGGAGCTGTTTTTT
CASSWTGGDTGELFF
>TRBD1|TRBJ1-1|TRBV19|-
TGTGCCAGTAGTTCGGGACAGGGGGTTTACACTGAAGCTTTCTTT
CASSSGQGVYTEAFF
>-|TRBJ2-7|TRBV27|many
TGTGCCAGCAGTTTAGCCTCACAGGGAGGACTGTTCTTCTACGAGCAGTACTTC
CASSLASQGGLFFYEQYF
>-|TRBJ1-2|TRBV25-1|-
TGTGCCAGCAGAGTCGGGGACAACTATGGCTACACCTTC
CASRVGDNYGYTF
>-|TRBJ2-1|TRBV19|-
TGTGCCAGTAGTCCCCTCAGGCAGCAAAGGCAATACAATGAGCAGTTCTTC
CASSPLRQQRQYNEQFF
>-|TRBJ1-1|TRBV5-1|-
TGCGCCAGCACTTTGGGGATAAACACTGAAGCTTTCTTT
CASTLGINTEAFF
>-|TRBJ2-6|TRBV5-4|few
TGTGCCAGCCGGGGGCCCGGGGCCAACGTCCTGACTTTC
CASRGPGANVLTF
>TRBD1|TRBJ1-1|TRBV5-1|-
TGCGCCAGCAGCCTTATACAGGGGGCGTCTAGGAACACTGAAGCTTTCTTT
CASSLIQGASRNTEAFF
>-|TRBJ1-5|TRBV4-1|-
TGCGCCAGCAGCCAGACAGGCAGCAATCAGCCCCAGCATTTT
CASSQTGSNQPQHF
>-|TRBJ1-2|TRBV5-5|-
TGTGCCAGCAGGGAAAGCAGAGACCCGTGGAACTATGGCTACACCTTC
CASRESRDPWNYGYTF
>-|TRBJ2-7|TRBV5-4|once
TGTGCCAGCAGCCGCGGACCGTACGAGCAGTACTTC
CASSRGPYEQYF
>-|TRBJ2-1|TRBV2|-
TGTGCCAGCGTCGGCAGGGGTAATGAGCAGTTCTTC
CASVGRGNEQFF
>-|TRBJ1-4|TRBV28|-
TGTGCCAGCAGTAAGGGACACCCAGAAAAACTGTTTTTT
CASSKGHPEKLFF
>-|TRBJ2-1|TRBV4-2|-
TGTGCCAGCAGCCAAGGCGTCTCGGGGATAGGGTCCTACAATGAGCAGTTCTTC
CASSQGVSGIGSYNEQFF
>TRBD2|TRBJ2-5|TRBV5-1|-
TGCGCCAGCAGGTGGATAGCGGGAGTGGTGGAGACCCAGTACTTC
CASRWIAGVVETQYF
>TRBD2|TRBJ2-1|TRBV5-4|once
TGTGCCAGCAGCCCCCCGGGACTAGCACCGAATGAGCAGTTCTTC
CASSPPGLAPNEQFF
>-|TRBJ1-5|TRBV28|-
TGTGCCAGCAGCTTGCCTGACGGCGAAAATCAGCCCCAGCATTTT
CASSLPDGENQPQHF
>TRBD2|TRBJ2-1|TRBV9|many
TGTGCCAGCAGCGCTAAAGCGGGAGGGTCCTACAATGAGCAGTTCTTC
CASSAKAGGSYNEQFF
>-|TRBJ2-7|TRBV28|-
TGTGCCAGCAGTTTATGCGCGCCCTCCTACGAGCAGTACTTC
CASSLCAPSYEQYF
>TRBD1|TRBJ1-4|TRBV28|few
TGTGCCAGCAGGGTCCTCGGACAGGGGGAGGAAAAACTGTTTTTT
CASRVLGQGEEKLFF
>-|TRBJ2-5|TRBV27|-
TGTGCCAGCAGTTTATCGTCGGGGAAAGAGACCCAGTACTTC
CASSLSSGKETQYF
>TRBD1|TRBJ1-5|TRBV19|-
TGTGCCAGTAGTACTCGGACAGGGCGAGTGGAAAGCAATCAGCCCCAGCATTTT
CASSTRTGRVESNQPQHF